The clone carrying this TCR beta chain has a count of ten or more. Antigen specificity is unknown. Germline CDR1 reads SGHAT; CDR2 reads FQNNGV. Trimming took off 5 bases at V and 2 bases at J, with 13 bases between the two ends. The CDR3 loop spans 15 amino acids. This record comes from a study of T cell repertoires in cytomegalovirus infection. In the study overall: From public TCR beta signatures came an indication of both CMV infection and matching HLA type.

Whole-study findings and limits: What dominated the ex vivo response were HLA-C-restricted CMV-specific TCR beta clonotypes. Totalled public TCR beta family frequency picked out people who carried CMV plus the relevant HLA.

MiXCR, run by TCRdb on the reads, gives a single entry per CDR3 protein. This table holds about 360,000 distinct CDR3 sequences, over 15% found once. The rearrangement uses TRBV11-2 and TRBJ2-4; D is ambiguous. Sequencing was performed on PBMCs. The receptor was derived from a human donor in good health (CMV status not recorded). Some clones in this sample may be carry-over from other donors' samples. CDR3: CASSRVGSTKNIQYF. Written as DNA, the CDR3 is TGTGCCAGCAGCAGAGTTGGGTCGACCAAAAACATTCAGTACTTC.